The present T cell receptor beta chain was sequenced within a study of blood T cell repertoires in COVID-19. Looked up from germline, CDR1 is SGHDT and CDR2 is YYEEEE. The CDR3 has 13 residues. Trimming removed 0 bases from V and 3 bases from J, with 6 bases in between. As processed by the authors: Amplifying reference gene primers gave estimates of nucleated cell counts. TCRdb keeps only in-frame clones here, not all; method: immunoSEQ multiplex PCR. V and J calls and clone size come straight from that table; D and trimming were deduced from the DNA. The sample yields about 99,000 clones, approximately 86% seen once.

The chain combines TRBV5-6 with TRBJ1-1; D unclear. This TCR was sampled from a man aged 50-59 years with COVID-19, enrolled during active disease. The sample taken for sequencing was peripheral blood. DNA for the CDR3: TGTGCCAGCAGCTTGGGTAGTGACACTGAAGCTTTCTTT. This gives the protein CASSLGSDTEAFF.